Given below is one T cell receptor (beta chain) in context. No antigen is known for it. No quality values exist for individual bases; no much larger clone is one base distant. The entry originates in a study of Graves' ophthalmopathy and Graves' hyperthyroidism (dated by TCRdb to 2017 to 2018). As for the study more broadly: Peripheral blood was collected before any treatment was given, at the time of initial diagnosis. The study used signatures of the TCR beta repertoire to tell Graves' ophthalmopathy apart from Graves' hyperthyroidism and to predict which patients would progress to ophthalmopathy. In total, over 130 blood samples were TCR-sequenced: around 42 ophthalmopathy, approximately 80 hyperthyroidism and some 17 hyperthyroidism-to-ophthalmopathy patients. To explore V-J signatures distinguishing ophthalmopathy from hyperthyroidism, a discovery set of about a hundred patients (about 43 ophthalmopathy, some 57 stable hyperthyroidism) was enrolled. An independent validation cohort was composed of around 19 hyperthyroidism patients and around 15 patients who later progressed from hyperthyroidism to ophthalmopathy. In several hyperthyroidism patients, the T-cell repertoires found in thyroid tissue were compared with those found in blood. Following sampling, methimazole starting at 30 mg daily was administered to hyperthyroidism patients, and high-dose intravenous methylprednisolone was administered to ophthalmopathy patients. The approximately 100 discovery patients were divided at random into training and test sets in a 7:3 ratio. Results and caveats for the whole study, not just this receptor: In validation, the model predicted ophthalmopathy progression with about 70% sensitivity and 72.22% specificity; roughly eleven predicted patients were CT-confirmed with GO in a median of about 6.2 months. In cross-validation, the 13-signature model distinguished ophthalmopathy from stable hyperthyroidism with approximately 90% sensitivity and approximately 81% specificity, and in the test set the corresponding values were about 80% and 75%. No statistical method was used to predetermine the sample size, and group allocation was not hidden from the investigators. Most expanded thyroid clonotypes with a frequency above 0.001 also appeared in blood, which suggests that blood repertoires may reflect the immune response in the thyroid.

For repertoire sequencing, TCR beta CDR3 regions were amplified from RNA transcripts. A first-round RT-PCR used HTBI primers with the Qiagen OneStep RT-PCR kit, followed by a second-round multiplex PCR, size selection and purification. The libraries underwent paired-end sequencing with 100 bp reads on an Illumina HiSeq2000. As for the authors' bioinformatics: SOAPnuke was used to process the reads, throwing out any read that had adapters, had uncalled bases, had a mean Phred below 15, or lacked an exact constant-primer or identifier match. COPE v1.2.5 was used to merge the high-quality paired reads. Each unique nucleotide sequence was defined as a clonotype, and clonotypes were aligned to IMGT TRB V, D and J references with MiTCR v1.1. The analysis was limited to V-J combinations with a frequency above 0.0001, which together covered more than 99% of repertoires. For each V-J combination, a TCR clonal expansion and chaos score was defined as the ratio of F50 clonal expansion to chaos observed in the TCRdist matrix. Welch's t-statistics and random forest were used to reduce features to more than ten V-J combinations, which were fed into a naive Bayes classifier. The similarity between thyroid and blood repertoires was quantified using the Morisita-Horn index. Using fastp trimming at Q25 and MiXCR clonotype assembly, TCRdb reanalyzed the public sequencing data and kept in-frame beta chains. Duplicate CDR3 protein sequences are folded into a single record with the most common DNA and genes. Here the V and J calls rest on TCRdb's processing, not on the authors' analysis. Within this sample are about 620,000 distinct CDR3 sequences, with 20% to 25% of them counted one time only. More than 5.5% of the sample rests with the top ten.

Hyperthyroidism was considered stable if no progression to ophthalmopathy occurred within 18 months of follow-up. Patients with hyperthyroidism were aged 18 to 65 years, had been newly diagnosed, and had a disease duration of less than 2 months. Anyone with other autoimmune diseases, uncontrolled infections, pregnancy or lactation was excluded from the study. Diagnosis was based on clinical symptoms, serum thyroxine, TRAb, thyroid ultrasound and orbital computed tomography. PBMCs were isolated from around 10 ml of fresh peripheral blood by Ficoll-Paque density gradient centrifugation. Total RNA was extracted using Trizol reagent, and RNA quality was checked on an Agilent 2100 Bioanalyzer. Sequencing was performed on peripheral blood. This sequence originates from a young woman with stable Graves' hyperthyroidism. Some clones in this sample may be carry-over from other donors' samples. Donor details come from another sample of the same person, matched by shared clones.

The CDR3 is CASSPTGAKTYEQYF. DNA sequence: TGTGCCAGCAGCCCGACAGGGGCGAAGACCTACGAGCAGTACTTC. In this chain, TRBV28 is recombined with TRBJ2-7, and 8 junctional nucleotides match TRBD1. V has 6 bases trimmed and J has 2 bases trimmed; junction bases matching no gene number 9. The CDR3 has 15 amino acids, counting the end cysteine and phenylalanine. The DNA shown is the 45-base CDR3, in frame from base 1. The germline V gene yields MDHEN for CDR1 and SYDVKM for CDR2.